This TCR beta chain was sequenced in a study of CD8+ T cells in alopecia areata. Study results and caveats: Greater clonality was observed in lesional scalp samples, especially alopecia totalis/universalis, versus normal scalp. Scalp sample sequencing also detects resident alphabeta T cells of normal skin. Unlike in mice, where it was clearer, TCR sharing across patients was less clear, possibly HLA-related.

This clone occurred once. Its antigen remains unknown. This CDR3 spans 12 amino acids. Trimming stripped 2 bases from V and 7 bases from J, with 10 bases between. Germline V gives CDR1 SGDLS, CDR2 YYNGEE. Following extraction, RNA underwent reverse transcription to cDNA, which served as the sequencing template. The protocol was immunoSEQ multiplex PCR, while the TCRdb copy is restricted to in-frame clones and leaves out a portion. The table has a few thousand clones, 68% seen once; the top ten hold roughly a fifth. What was sequenced was skin. The sequence was collected from a human donor in good health. The chain uses TRBV9 and TRBJ2-7; D may be TRBD2 (6 bases). The CDR3 DNA follows: TGTGCCAGCAGCGTCCCGGGGGAGGAGCAGTACTTC. Translating it yields CASSVPGEEQYF.